This TCR beta chain was found in a study of blood T cell repertoires in COVID-19. Overall study context: Samples of COVID-19 (acute and convalescent) were obtained from the United States, Italy and Spain. The analysed material was cDNA or gDNA that came from T cells, B-cell-depleted T cells, or PBMCs.

Authors' methods: Nucleated cell counts were estimated from reference gene primer amplification. Libraries were prepared by immunoSEQ multiplex PCR; TCRdb keeps only in-frame clonotypes and omits some of them. V, J and clone size reflect that table, while D and trimming were determined from the DNA. The data contain about 130,000 clones, approximately 83% of them singletons. The sample was peripheral blood. The source is a woman in her 50s who had recovered from COVID-19.

CDR3 sequence (DNA): TGTGCCAGCAGTGGTGTATGGGGGAGGAGCTCCTACGAGCAGTACTTC. Translating gives CASSGVWGRSSYEQYF. The rearrangement uses TRBV25-1 and TRBJ2-7; tentative D call: TRBD2 (6 bases). Germline V gene data show CDR1 as MGHDK and CDR2 as SYGVNS. V lost 4 bases, J lost 0 bases, and 16 bases lay in between. The CDR3 has 16 residues.